This T cell receptor (beta chain) was sequenced in a study of T cell responses to AZD1222 COVID-19 vaccine. Germline CDR1 reads SGHTA; CDR2 reads FQGNSA. After removal of 1 base from V and 6 bases from J, the junction contained 13 bases not matched to a gene. This CDR3 spans 17 amino acids. The assay was immunoSEQ multiplex PCR, and TCRdb's table has in-frame clones only and misses some. The profile covers fewer than 130,000 clones, with roughly 87% appearing a single time and 3.2% taken by the ten largest. The gene calls are TRBV7-2 and TRBJ2-7; TRBD2 matches 9 bases. The sequencing here drew on peripheral blood, taken on day 0 of AZD1222 vaccination. This TCR was recovered from an adult in good health. Written as DNA, the CDR3 is TGTGCCAGCAGCTTAGTACCGACAGCGGGGGGCCGGGGCGAGCAGTACTTC. Amino acid sequence: CASSLVPTAGGRGEQYF.